One sample yielded the 16 T cell receptor beta chains listed below, sequenced in a study of T cell clonality in common variable immunodeficiency. Repertoires were generated with immunoSEQ multiplex PCR, while TCRdb's copy carries only in-frame clones and drops some. Recorded here are tens of thousands of clones, none singletons. The specimen was peripheral blood mononuclear cells. These receptors were taken from a person aged 18 to 69 in good health.

This clone has a count of ten or more. The sequence runs out 3 residues before the end of the CDR3; the remainder is reconstructed from the germline J gene. The gene calls are TRBV20-1 and TRBJ1-2; 7 nucleotides match TRBD1. Germline values: CDR1 DFQATT, CDR2 SNEGSKA (reference sequence). This CDR3 spans 12 amino acids. The CDR3: CSARDTGEAYTF. CDR3 DNA (partial): TGCAGTGCTAGAGATACAGGGGAGGCC.

This clone was found many times. Read data end 3 residues before the CDR3 end; the end is taken from the germline J gene. This chain joins TRBV11-2 and TRBJ1-5; D gene unclear. Trimming removed 4 bases from V and 5 bases from J, with 9 bases in between. Germline loops: CDR1 SGHAT, CDR2 FQNNGV. The length of the CDR3 is 13 residues. CDR3 in amino acids: CASSSLTDQPQHF. The DNA read from the CDR3 is TGTGCCAGCAGCTCGCTCACGGATCAGCCC.

This clone was observed many times. The read gets to within 3 residues of the CDR3 end, and the germline J gene fills in the rest. This rearrangement joins TRBV6-1 to TRBJ2-7; 9 bases are a match to TRBD2. Trimming removed 1 base from V and 2 bases from J; junction bases left unmatched: 3. The CDR3 is 15 amino acids. CDR1 and CDR2 (germline): MNHNS, SASEGT. The CDR3 is CASSEGAGGTYEQYF. The DNA read from the CDR3 is TGTGCCAGCAGTGAAGGGGCGGGGGGGACCTACGAG.

Many counts were recorded for this clone. The chain's CDR3 is CASSLSGGYTF. The DNA read from the CDR3 is TGTGCCAGCAGTTTATCGGGGGGC. V is TRBV12-3 or TRBV12-4 and J is TRBJ1-2; no reliable D call. The read terminates 3 residues ahead of where the CDR3 ends, so the germline J gene completes it. The CDR3 is 11 residues long.

This clone was counted ten times or more. The CDR3 end lies 3 residues beyond the end of the read and is filled in from the germline J gene. This chain joins TRBV30 and TRBJ1-2; 7 bases match TRBD1. V shed 3 bases and J 4 bases; nucleotides not matched to a gene: 5. Germline values: CDR1 GTSNPN, CDR2 SVGIG (reference sequence). This CDR3 region has 13 residues. The CDR3: CAWRRGGGYGYTF. The sequenced part of the CDR3 DNA is TGTGCCTGGAGGAGAGGGGGCGGCTATGGC.

This clone has a handful of counts. The CDR3 sequence is CSARPGQGSSPLFF. CDR3 bases read: TGCAGTGCTAGGCCGGGACAGGGCAGTTCACCA. The chain uses TRBV20-1 and TRBJ1-4; 9 bases agree with TRBD1. The observed sequence ends 3 residues before the CDR3 terminus, with the missing tail filled in from the germline J gene. Germline V gene lookup returns CDR1 DFQATT and CDR2 SNEGSKA (reference sequence). The CDR3 has 14 amino acids.

The table lists this clone with many counts. The CDR3 is cut off 3 residues early in the read; its end comes from the germline J gene. The rearrangement uses TRBV2 and TRBJ1-6, with 7 bases lining up with TRBD1. The CDR3 is 14 amino acids. The V and J ends lost 2 bases and 9 bases, in that order; junction bases with no gene match: 4. The germline gives CDR1 SNHLY, CDR2 FYNNEI. The CDR3 protein is CASSEQTGSSPLHF. The sequenced CDR3 bases are TGTGCCAGCAGTGAACAGACAGGGAGTTCACCC.

This clone was detected many times. The read gets to within 3 residues of the CDR3 end, and the germline J gene fills in the rest. The V and J genes are TRBV13 and TRBJ2-5; 12 bases align to TRBD2. Germline-derived CDR1 and CDR2 are PRHDT and FYEKMQ (reference sequence). The CDR3 is 15 residues long. V shed 4 bases, J shed 3 bases, and the junction held 3 bases outside the gene matches. The CDR3: CASSSGLAGKETQYF. The sequenced CDR3 bases are TGTGCCAGCAGCTCAGGACTAGCGGGGAAAGAGACC.

This clone was found many times. The read finishes 3 residues shy of the CDR3 end, and the germline J gene is used to complete it. The V gene is TRBV29-1, the J gene TRBJ1-2, with 10 bases matching TRBD1. CDR1 is SQVTM and CDR2 is ANQGSEA in the germline V gene. The CDR3 contains 15 residues. J lost 2 bases, V lost 2 bases, and 5 bases had no gene match. The CDR3 region is CSVESTGGANYGYTF. Partial CDR3 DNA: TGCAGCGTTGAATCGACAGGGGGCGCGAACTATGGC. Full variable domain (remainder filled in from reference TRBV29-1 and TRBJ1-2): SAVISQKPSRDICQRGTSLTIQCQVDSQVTMMFWYRQQPGQSLTLIATANQGSEATYESGFVIDKFPISRPNLTFSTLTVSNMSPEDSSIYLCSVESTGGANYGYTFGSGTRLTVV.

On this clone: The CDR3 is cut off 3 residues early in the read; its end comes from the germline J gene. The chain links TRBV20-1 to TRBJ1-2; TRBD1 might be the D (5 bases). The germline V gene encodes CDR1 DFQATT and CDR2 SNEGSKA (reference sequence). The CDR3 length is 15 residues. The CDR3 bases that were read are TGCAGTGCTAGTAACGCCCTTGGACTAGCGGGGGAG. It is translated as CSASNALGLAGE. The whole CDR3 reads CSASNALGLAGEYTF.

This clone was counted ten times or more. The CDR3 end is not reached by the read, which stops 3 residues before it; the germline J gene fills it in. The chain has TRBV10-3 and TRBJ1-2; perhaps TRBD1 as D (6 bases). Germline lookup yields CDR1 ENHRY and CDR2 SYGVKD. The CDR3 consists of 11 residues. CDR3 in amino acids: CAIRGGSGYTF. CDR3 DNA, as far as it was read: TGTGCCATCCGAGGGGGTAGCGGC.

Many counts were recorded for this clone. With the read ending 3 residues before the CDR3 end, the germline J gene is used to fill in that end. The V call is TRBV20-1, the J call TRBJ1-2; 8 bases match TRBD1. The V and J ends lost 3 bases and 4 bases, in that order; junction bases with no gene match: 7. CDR1 DFQATT and CDR2 SNEGSKA come from the germline V gene (reference sequence). The length of the CDR3 is 14 residues. Partial CDR3 DNA: TGCAGTGCTAGTCACTGGCAGGGGGCCTATGGC. Its translation is CSASHWQGAYG. The CDR3 as a whole reads CSASHWQGAYGYTF.

The sample holds a few counts of this clone. CDR3 DNA (partial): TGTGCCACCCACGGGGGAATGAGCTCTGGAAACACC. This translates into CATHGGMSSGNT. The full CDR3 protein is CATHGGMSSGNTIYF. The genes are TRBV2 and TRBJ1-3; D is perhaps TRBD1 (5 bases). The read ends 3 residues early relative to the CDR3; the germline J gene fills the gap. CDR3 length equals 15 residues. The germline V gene encodes CDR1 SNHLY and CDR2 FYNNEI. V gave up 10 bases and J gave up 0 bases, with 16 bases separating them.

About this clone itself: The DNA ends 3 residues before the CDR3 does, and the rest of the CDR3 is filled in from the germline J gene. The rearrangement joins TRBV7-9 to TRBJ2-2; D is undetermined. CDR1 SEHNR and CDR2 FQNEAQ come from the germline V gene (reference sequence). V dropped 0 bases and J dropped 6 bases, with 8 bases sitting between them. The CDR3 is made up of 14 amino acids. The CDR3: CASSLAQVPGELFF. The DNA read from the CDR3 is TGTGCCAGCAGCTTAGCGCAGGTTCCCGGGGAG.

This clone was recorded at least ten times. The read ends 3 residues shy of where the CDR3 ends; the end is completed using the germline J gene. This rearrangement joins TRBV20-1 to TRBJ1-2; D remains ambiguous. Germline CDR1 is DFQATT and CDR2 is SNEGSKA (reference sequence). The CDR3 spans 12 residues. V lost 5 bases and J 7 bases, leaving 14 bases between the germline ends. The CDR3: CSAPTDTVGYTF. Incomplete CDR3 DNA: TGCAGTGCTCCGACCGACACGGTTGGC.

This clone was detected only a few times. The CDR3 end is not reached by the read, which stops 3 residues before it; the germline J gene fills it in. This chain joins TRBV7-9 and TRBJ1-4, with 10 bases fitting TRBD1. Germline loops: CDR1 SEHNR, CDR2 FQNEAQ (reference sequence). The CDR3 runs 15 residues. The chain's CDR3 is CASSSPGTGVSPLFF. CDR3 bases read: TGTGCCAGCAGCTCCCCCGGGACAGGGGTTTCACCA.